This entry lists 21 T cell receptor beta chains sequenced from one sample in a study of memory CD8 T cells in hepatitis C reinfection. The protocol was immunoSEQ multiplex PCR, while the TCRdb copy is restricted to in-frame clones and leaves out a portion. The sample consists of under 50,000 clones, 88% of them appearing once. The time point: peak reinfection, 3 to 8 weeks after reinfection detection. No in vitro expansion preceded TCR sequencing of the sorted cells. The sample comprised naive CD8+ T cells sorted from blood. The source of these receptors is a man younger than 30 with hepatitis C virus infection.

V usage is TRBV2 and J usage is TRBJ1-1; weak D call: TRBD1 (6 bases). The germline gives CDR1 SNHLY, CDR2 FYNNEI. V shed 7 bases and J shed 6 bases, with 12 bases lying between them. The CDR3 consists of 12 residues. As DNA, the CDR3 is TGTGCCAGCATTTTTCAGGGGCCTGAAGCTTTCTTT. This codes for CASIFQGPEAFF.

This rearrangement joins TRBV9 to TRBJ2-1; D is unresolved. The CDR3 consists of 15 residues. V lost 0 bases and J 1 base, leaving 8 bases between the germline ends. Germline CDR1 reads SGDLS; CDR2 reads YYNGEE. The CDR3 here is CASSVGVASYNEQFF. In DNA, the CDR3 is TGTGCCAGCAGCGTAGGAGTAGCTTCCTACAATGAGCAGTTCTTC.

The genes are TRBV21-1 and TRBJ2-3; no check of the table's D call, TRBD1, against the DNA was made. TRBV21-1 is a documented pseudogene. This CDR3 is 16 amino acids long. The CDR3 is CASSAPQGKWADTQYF. The CDR3 bases are TGTGCCAGCAGCGCCCCACAGGGGAAATGGGCAGATACGCAGTATTTT.

The chain has TRBV7-9 and TRBJ2-5; 11 positions match TRBD2. V was pared by 4 bases and J by 0 bases, with 13 bases of the junction left unmatched. CDR1 and CDR2 (germline): SEHNR, FQNEAQ (reference sequence). The CDR3 contains 19 residues. The DNA for the CDR3 is TGTGCCAGCAGCTCTCGCCTGGGTATAGCGGGAGGGTACCAAGAGACCCAGTACTTC. Protein product: CASSSRLGIAGGYQETQYF.

This chain joins TRBV4-1 and TRBJ2-2, with D unresolved. Trimming took 4 bases from V and 6 from J, leaving 9 bases between them. The germline V gene encodes CDR1 MGHRA and CDR2 YSYEKL. The CDR3 has 13 amino acids. CDR3 residues: CASSPEPSGELFF. CDR3 DNA sequence: TGCGCCAGCAGCCCCGAGCCTTCCGGGGAGCTGTTTTTT.

The chain links TRBV6-6 to TRBJ2-7; D gene ambiguous. V shed 6 bases and J shed 6 bases, with 15 bases lying between them. Germline CDR1 MNHNY, CDR2 SVGAGI (reference sequence). This CDR3 contains 13 residues. For the CDR3, the DNA is TGTGCCAGCAGCCCCATCCCAAGAGGCGAGCAGTACGTC. This sequence encodes CASSPIPRGEQYV.

This chain connects TRBV6-6 to TRBJ2-6, with 7 bases that match TRBD1. The V and J ends lost 0 bases and 2 bases, in that order; junction bases with no gene match: 1. From germline, CDR1 is MNHNY and CDR2 SVGAGI (reference sequence). The CDR3 consists of 16 residues. The CDR3: CASSYSQGAGANVLTF. In nucleotides, the CDR3 is TGTGCCAGCAGTTACTCGCAGGGGGCTGGGGCCAACGTCCTGACTTTC.

This clone appeared a few times. The chain employs TRBV7-6 and TRBJ2-7, with 8 nucleotides matching TRBD2. This CDR3 region has 14 residues. In germline, CDR1 is SGHVS, CDR2 FNYEAQ. V lost 5 bases, J lost 6 bases, and 9 bases stayed unmatched. CDR3 sequence (DNA): TGTGCCAGCAGCCGTACCGGGACTAGATCCGAGCAGTACTTC. Protein: CASSRTGTRSEQYF.

J is TRBJ1-1 and V is TRBV4-1; 7 bases fit TRBD1. V trimming: 0 bases; J trimming: 3 bases; junction bases outside the gene matches: 4. CDR1 and CDR2 from the germline V gene are MGHRA and YSYEKL. The length of the CDR3 is 15 residues. The CDR3 is CASSQDRGTDTEAFF. CDR3 nucleotides: TGCGCCAGCAGCCAAGATAGGGGGACAGACACTGAAGCTTTCTTT.

This rearrangement joins TRBV7-9 to TRBJ2-1; the D gene is possibly TRBD2 (6 bases). The CDR3 runs 14 residues. Germline assignment: CDR1 SEHNR and CDR2 FQNEAQ (reference sequence). V was pared by 5 bases and J by 5 bases, with 13 bases between. This chain's CDR3 is CASSPPLANNEQFF. The DNA for the CDR3 is TGTGCCAGCAGCCCCCCCCTAGCGAACAATGAGCAGTTCTTC.

The gene calls are TRBV19 and TRBJ2-1, with 10 bases fitting TRBD2. CDR3 length: 15 amino acids. The V gene's germline CDR1 is LNHDA and CDR2 SQIVND (reference sequence). The J segment lost 10 bases and the V segment lost 4 bases, leaving 10 bases of the junction unmatched. CDR3 sequence (DNA): TGTGCCAGTAGTACCGGGTTAGCGGGAGGTTGGGAGCAGTTCTTC. This sequence encodes CASSTGLAGGWEQFF.

This clone showed up just once. The V gene is TRBV2, the J gene TRBJ2-1, with 9 bases aligning to TRBD2. The CDR3 has 15 amino acids. Unmatched junction bases numbered 9, after V lost 6 bases and J lost 6 bases. Per the germline V gene, CDR1 is SNHLY and CDR2 is FYNNEI. This CDR3 is CASSPWAGGRNEQFF. The CDR3 DNA sequence: TGTGCCAGCAGCCCCTGGGCGGGGGGGCGCAATGAGCAGTTCTTC.

This sequence joins TRBV25-1 and TRBJ1-1, with D possibly being TRBD1 (5 bases). From germline, CDR1 is MGHDK and CDR2 SYGVNS. This CDR3 contains 12 residues. The V and J ends lost 3 bases and 6 bases respectively, with 8 bases between them. The CDR3 nucleotides read TGTGCCAGCAGTGATCGACAGCCTGAAGCTTTCTTT. The encoded protein is CASSDRQPEAFF.

The chain employs TRBV9 and TRBJ2-1; 11 nucleotides line up with TRBD2. The CDR3 runs 16 residues. The J segment lost 6 bases and the V segment lost 3 bases, leaving 8 bases of the junction unmatched. Germline V lookup: CDR1 SGDLS, CDR2 YYNGEE. The CDR3 reads CASSALLAGGRNEQFF. CDR3 coding DNA: TGTGCCAGCAGCGCCCTCCTAGCGGGGGGACGCAATGAGCAGTTCTTC.

The chain links TRBV4-1 to TRBJ2-1, with TRBD2 matching over 8 bases. CDR1 and CDR2 from the germline V gene are MGHRA and YSYEKL. With V trimmed by 1 base and J by 6 bases, 14 bases remained unmatched. This CDR3 is 18 amino acids long. The CDR3 is CASSQVESGSWESNEQFF. In nucleotides, the CDR3 is TGCGCCAGCAGCCAAGTTGAGAGCGGGAGTTGGGAAAGCAATGAGCAGTTCTTC.

This clone was observed once. The chain has TRBV29-1 and TRBJ2-7, with 9 bases that match TRBD1. Germline CDR1 and CDR2: SQVTM and ANQGSEA. J was trimmed by 4 bases and V by 6 bases; bases with no gene match: 10. The CDR3 loop spans 14 amino acids. In DNA, the CDR3 is TGCAGCGTGACCCATCCGGGACAGGGTTACGAGCAGTACTTC. Translation gives CSVTHPGQGYEQYF.

The chain links TRBV10-1 to TRBJ2-3, with a weak D call TRBD2 (6 bases). V dropped 10 bases and J dropped 5 bases, with 22 bases sitting between them. Looked up from germline, CDR1 is WNHNN and CDR2 is SYGVQD (reference sequence). The CDR3 spans 15 residues. The CDR3 spells CATYGGPPAGDTQYF. The CDR3 DNA sequence: TGCGCCACCTACGGAGGGCCACCTGCCGGAGATACGCAGTATTTT.

The V call is TRBV28, the J call TRBJ2-1; no definite D call. Germline-derived CDR1 and CDR2 are MDHEN and SYDVKM. The CDR3 consists of 13 residues. DNA for the CDR3: TGTGCTACAACAAGAAGCTCCTACAATGAGCAGTTCTTC. Protein sequence: CATTRSSYNEQFF.

The J gene is TRBJ2-1, the V gene TRBV2, with TRBD2 matching over 12 bases. The CDR3 extends over 16 amino acids. Trimming took 1 base from V and 5 from J; bases not matched to a gene: 3. Germline V gene data show CDR1 as SNHLY and CDR2 as FYNNEI. The DNA of the CDR3 is TGTGCCAGCAGTGAAGGACTAGCGGGAGTTAACAATGAGCAGTTCTTC. Translated: CASSEGLAGVNNEQFF.

V gene TRBV11-2 combines with J gene TRBJ2-1, with TRBD2 matching over 7 bases. Germline V gene lookup returns CDR1 SGHAT and CDR2 FQNNGV. CDR3 length: 15 residues. V dropped 4 bases and J dropped 9; count of bases not matched to a gene: 12. The CDR3 sequence: CASSWGGTGTREQFF. CDR3 bases: TGTGCCAGCAGCTGGGGGGGGACTGGAACCCGTGAGCAGTTCTTC.

V gene TRBV28 combines with J gene TRBJ1-2; D is perhaps TRBD1 (5 bases). Trimming removed 5 bases at V and 2 bases at J, with 15 bases between. Germline-derived CDR1 and CDR2 are MDHEN and SYDVKM. The CDR3 loop spans 15 amino acids. The CDR3: CASSPILQDNYGYTF. For the CDR3, the DNA is TGTGCCAGCAGTCCCATATTACAGGACAACTATGGCTACACCTTC.